This T cell receptor beta chain was captured in a study of T-cell reconstitution after alpha-beta-depleted transplantation in children. The study, taken as a whole, reports: It was newly produced T cells that mostly accounted for T-cell counts and diversity one year after transplant. Alpha-beta T cells about two months after transplant reportedly derived from several hundred expanded graft clones. Surviving recipient T cells and thymic progenitors accounted for the high day-60 TCRbeta diversity observed in some patients.

Preparing the TCRbeta library involved the use of unique molecular identifiers. Each CDR3 protein is one row after TCRdb ran MiXCR on the PCR reads. The data contain a few hundred thousand distinct CDR3 sequences, approximately 7% of them seen just once; the ten biggest clones take up about 5.5%. This clonotype has ten or more counts. Its antigen is currently unknown. CDR3 length equals 16 residues. The trim removed 5 bases at V and 1 base at J, leaving 6 bases unmatched. The germline CDR1 and CDR2 sequences are MNHEY and SVGEGT. The sequencing used PBMCs, collected before TCRalphabeta/CD19-depleted stem cell transplant. The TCR comes from a boy between 2 and 10 years old with acute lymphoblastic leukemia, due to receive a stem cell transplant. The rearrangement uses TRBV6-2 or TRBV6-3 and TRBJ2-1; 9 bases match TRBD2. Here the CDR3 reads CASSPGTSLSYNEQFF. Written as DNA, the CDR3 is TGTGCCAGCAGTCCCGGGACTAGCCTATCCTACAATGAGCAGTTCTTC.